This T cell receptor beta chain was retrieved from a study of blood T cell repertoires in COVID-19. Overall study context: Some COVID-19 samples were acute and others convalescent; all came from the United States, Italy and Spain.

The assay was immunoSEQ multiplex PCR, and TCRdb's table has in-frame clones only and misses some. The repertoire has 200,000 to 250,000 clones, around 80% of them found once; the top ten carry approximately 20%. Germline V gene data show CDR1 as SQVTM and CDR2 as ANQGSEA. The CDR3 sequence is 13 residues long. V was pared by 5 bases and J by 3 bases, with 3 bases of the junction left unmatched. The gene calls are TRBV29-1 and TRBJ2-5; 10 nucleotides align to TRBD1. The source of this sequence is a man aged 25-40 years with active or convalescent COVID-19. Material: peripheral blood. CDR3 loop: CSVPGTGEETQYF. The DNA of the CDR3 is TGCAGCGTTCCCGGGACAGGGGAAGAGACCCAGTACTTC.